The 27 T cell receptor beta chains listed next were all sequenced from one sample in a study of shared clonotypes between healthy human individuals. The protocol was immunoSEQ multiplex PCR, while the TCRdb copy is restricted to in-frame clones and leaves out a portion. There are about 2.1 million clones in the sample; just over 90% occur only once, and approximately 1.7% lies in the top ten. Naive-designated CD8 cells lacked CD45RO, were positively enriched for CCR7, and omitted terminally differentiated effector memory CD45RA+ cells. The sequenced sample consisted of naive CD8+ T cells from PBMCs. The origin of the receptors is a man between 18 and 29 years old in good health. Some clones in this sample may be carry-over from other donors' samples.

The CDR3 bases are TGTGCCAGCAGTTTATCGGGGACGCCTGGAAACACCATATATTTT. This sequence encodes CASSLSGTPGNTIYF. The genes are TRBV27 and TRBJ1-3; a weak D match, TRBD1 (5 bases). The germline gives CDR1 MNHEY, CDR2 SMNVEV (reference sequence). V lost 0 bases and J 2 bases, leaving 8 bases between the germline ends. There are 15 residues in the CDR3.

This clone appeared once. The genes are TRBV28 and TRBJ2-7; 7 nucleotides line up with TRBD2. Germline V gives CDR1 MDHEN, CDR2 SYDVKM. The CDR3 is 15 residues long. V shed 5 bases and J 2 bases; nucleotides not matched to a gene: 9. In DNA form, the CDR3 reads TGTGCCAGCAGTCCCGCCGGGGAGGGCCCCTACGAGCAGTACTTC. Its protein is CASSPAGEGPYEQYF.

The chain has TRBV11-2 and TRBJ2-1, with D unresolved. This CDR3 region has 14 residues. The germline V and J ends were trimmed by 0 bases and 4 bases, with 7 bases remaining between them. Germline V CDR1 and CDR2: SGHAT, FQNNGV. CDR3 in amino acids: CASSLDQEYNEQFF. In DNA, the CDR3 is TGTGCCAGCAGCTTAGACCAGGAGTACAATGAGCAGTTCTTC.

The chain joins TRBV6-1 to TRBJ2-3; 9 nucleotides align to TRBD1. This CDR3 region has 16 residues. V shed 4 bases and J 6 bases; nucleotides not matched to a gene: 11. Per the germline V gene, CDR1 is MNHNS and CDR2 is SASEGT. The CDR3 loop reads CASSARGQGWADTQYF. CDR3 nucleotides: TGTGCCAGCAGTGCCCGAGGACAGGGGTGGGCGGATACGCAGTATTTT.

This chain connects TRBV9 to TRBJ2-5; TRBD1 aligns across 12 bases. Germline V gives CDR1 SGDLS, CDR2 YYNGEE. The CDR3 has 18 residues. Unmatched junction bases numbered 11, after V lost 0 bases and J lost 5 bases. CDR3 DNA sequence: TGTGCCAGCAGCGTAGTCCCCGGGACAGGGGGCGGAGGGGAGACCCAGTACTTC. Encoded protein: CASSVVPGTGGGGETQYF.

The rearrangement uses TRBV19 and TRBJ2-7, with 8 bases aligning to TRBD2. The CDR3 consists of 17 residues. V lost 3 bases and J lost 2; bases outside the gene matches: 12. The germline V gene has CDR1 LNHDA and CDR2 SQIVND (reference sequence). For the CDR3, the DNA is TGTGCCAGTAGTATTGGGTGGGGGAGCGGGGGAACCTACGAGCAGTACTTC. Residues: CASSIGWGSGGTYEQYF.

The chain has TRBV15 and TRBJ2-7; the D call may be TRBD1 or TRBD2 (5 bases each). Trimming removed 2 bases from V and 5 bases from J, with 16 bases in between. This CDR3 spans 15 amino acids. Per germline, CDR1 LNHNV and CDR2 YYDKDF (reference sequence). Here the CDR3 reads CATSRSGLGVDEQYF. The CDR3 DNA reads TGTGCCACCAGCAGATCAGGGCTGGGGGTGGACGAGCAGTACTTC.

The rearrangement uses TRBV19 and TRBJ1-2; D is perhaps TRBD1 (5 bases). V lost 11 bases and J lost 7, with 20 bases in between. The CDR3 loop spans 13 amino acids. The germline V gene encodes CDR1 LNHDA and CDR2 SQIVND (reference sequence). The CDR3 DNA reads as TGTGCCGTGGACACGCGGGGGATCGGTGGCTACACCTTC. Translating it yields CAVDTRGIGGYTF.

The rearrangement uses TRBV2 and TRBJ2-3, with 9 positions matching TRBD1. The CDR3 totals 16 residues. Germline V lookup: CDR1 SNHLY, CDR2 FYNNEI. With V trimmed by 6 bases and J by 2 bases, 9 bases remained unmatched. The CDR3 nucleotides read TGTGCCAGCAGGGGCACAGGGGGCGTCGTCACAGATACGCAGTATTTT. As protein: CASRGTGGVVTDTQYF.

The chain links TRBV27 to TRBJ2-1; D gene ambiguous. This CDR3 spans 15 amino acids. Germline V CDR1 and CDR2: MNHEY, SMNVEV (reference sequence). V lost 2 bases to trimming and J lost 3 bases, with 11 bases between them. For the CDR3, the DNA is TGTGCCAGCAGTTTAATAGGGAAGAACTACAATGAGCAGTTCTTC. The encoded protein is CASSLIGKNYNEQFF.

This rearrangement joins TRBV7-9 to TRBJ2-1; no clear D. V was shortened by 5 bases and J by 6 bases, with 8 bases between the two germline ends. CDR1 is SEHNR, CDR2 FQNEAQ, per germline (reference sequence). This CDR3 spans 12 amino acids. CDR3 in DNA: TGTGCCAGCAGCCCCCGGTCCAATGAGCAGTTCTTC. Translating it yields CASSPRSNEQFF. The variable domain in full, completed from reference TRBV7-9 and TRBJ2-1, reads DTGVSQNPRHKITKRGQNVTFRCDPISEHNRLYWYRQTLGQGPEFLTYFQNEAQLEKSRLLSDRFSAERPKGSFSTLEIQRTEQGDSAMYLCASSPRSNEQFFGPGTRLTVL.

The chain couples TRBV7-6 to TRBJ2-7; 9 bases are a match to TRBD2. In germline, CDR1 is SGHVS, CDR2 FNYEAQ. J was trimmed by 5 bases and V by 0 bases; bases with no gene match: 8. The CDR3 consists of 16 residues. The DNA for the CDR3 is TGTGCCAGCAGCTTAGCGCCGGGCGGGAGGGCCAACGAGCAGTACTTC. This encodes CASSLAPGGRANEQYF.

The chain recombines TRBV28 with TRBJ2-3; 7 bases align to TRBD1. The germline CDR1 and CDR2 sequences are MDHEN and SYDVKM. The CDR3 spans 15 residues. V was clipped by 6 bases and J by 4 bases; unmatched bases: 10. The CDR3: CASSLGQSFADTQYF. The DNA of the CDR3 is TGTGCCAGCAGCCTGGGACAGTCTTTCGCAGATACGCAGTATTTT.

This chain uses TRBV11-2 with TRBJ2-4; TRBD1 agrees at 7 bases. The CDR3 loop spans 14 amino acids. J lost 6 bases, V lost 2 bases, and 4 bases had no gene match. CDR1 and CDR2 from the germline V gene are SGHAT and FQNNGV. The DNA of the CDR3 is TGTGCCAGCAGCTTAATAGGGGGCGCAAACATTCAGTACTTC. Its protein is CASSLIGGANIQYF.

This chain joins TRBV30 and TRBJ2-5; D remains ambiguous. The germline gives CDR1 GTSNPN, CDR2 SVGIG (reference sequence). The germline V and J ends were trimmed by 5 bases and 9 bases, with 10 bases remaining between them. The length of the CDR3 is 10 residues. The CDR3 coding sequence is TGTGCCTGGGGGGTCCCGCCCCAGTACTTC. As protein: CAWGVPPQYF.

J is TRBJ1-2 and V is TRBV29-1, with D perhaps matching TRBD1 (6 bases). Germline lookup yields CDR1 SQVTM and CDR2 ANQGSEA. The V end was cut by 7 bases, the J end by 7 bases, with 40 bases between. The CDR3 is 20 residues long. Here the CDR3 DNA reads TGCAGCGCACGGACAGCCCTGCTCCGAACCGAAGGTGTAGAGTTGAGTGGCTACACCTTC. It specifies CSARTALLRTEGVELSGYTF.

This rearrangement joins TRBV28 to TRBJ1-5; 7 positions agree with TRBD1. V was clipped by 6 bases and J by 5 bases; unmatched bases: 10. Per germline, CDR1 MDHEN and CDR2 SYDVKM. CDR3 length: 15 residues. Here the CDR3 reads CASRNRGPWDQPQHF. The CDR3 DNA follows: TGTGCCAGCAGGAACAGGGGTCCTTGGGATCAGCCCCAGCATTTT.

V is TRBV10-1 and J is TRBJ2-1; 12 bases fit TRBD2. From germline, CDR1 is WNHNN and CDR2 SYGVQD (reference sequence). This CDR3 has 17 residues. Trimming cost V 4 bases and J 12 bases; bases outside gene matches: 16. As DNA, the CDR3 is TGCGCCAGCAGTGGACCCCGACTAGCGGGAGTGGGGGAGTGGCAGTTCTTC. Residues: CASSGPRLAGVGEWQFF.

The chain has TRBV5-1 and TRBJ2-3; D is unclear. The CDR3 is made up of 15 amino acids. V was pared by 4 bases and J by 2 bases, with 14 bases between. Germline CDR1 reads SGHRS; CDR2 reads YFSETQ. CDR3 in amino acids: CASSGIFSTTDTQYF. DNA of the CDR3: TGCGCCAGCAGCGGAATCTTTTCTACCACAGATACGCAGTATTTT. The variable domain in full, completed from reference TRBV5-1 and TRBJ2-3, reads KAGVTQTPRYLIKTRGQQVTLSCSPISGHRSVSWYQQTPGQGLQFLFEYFSETQRNKGNFPGRFSGRQFSNSRSEMNVSTLELGDSALYLCASSGIFSTTDTQYFGPGTRLTVL.

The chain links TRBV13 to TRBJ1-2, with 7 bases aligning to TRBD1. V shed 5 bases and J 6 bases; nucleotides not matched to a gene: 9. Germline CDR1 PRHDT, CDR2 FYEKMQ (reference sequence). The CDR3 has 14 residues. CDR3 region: CASSPQGEGHGYTF. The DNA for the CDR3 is TGTGCCAGCAGCCCCCAGGGGGAAGGCCATGGCTACACCTTC.

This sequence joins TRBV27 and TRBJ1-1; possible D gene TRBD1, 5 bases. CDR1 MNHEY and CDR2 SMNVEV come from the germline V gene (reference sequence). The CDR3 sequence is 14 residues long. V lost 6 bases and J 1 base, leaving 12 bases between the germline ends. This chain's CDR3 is CASSLRDGNTEAFF. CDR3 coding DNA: TGTGCCAGCAGCCTCCGGGACGGGAACACTGAAGCTTTCTTT.

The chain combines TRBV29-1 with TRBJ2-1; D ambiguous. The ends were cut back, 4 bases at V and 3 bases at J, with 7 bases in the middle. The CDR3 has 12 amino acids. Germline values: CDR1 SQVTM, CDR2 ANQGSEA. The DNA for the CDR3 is TGCAGCGTTGGAGTCCGCTACAATGAGCAGTTCTTC. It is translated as CSVGVRYNEQFF.

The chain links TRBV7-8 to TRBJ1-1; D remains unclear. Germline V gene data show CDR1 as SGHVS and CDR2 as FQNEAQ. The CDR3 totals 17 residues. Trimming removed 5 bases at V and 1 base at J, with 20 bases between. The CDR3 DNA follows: TGTGCCAGCAGCCATTCCGGTACAGACTCCTCGAACACTGAAGCTTTCTTT. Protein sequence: CASSHSGTDSSNTEAFF.

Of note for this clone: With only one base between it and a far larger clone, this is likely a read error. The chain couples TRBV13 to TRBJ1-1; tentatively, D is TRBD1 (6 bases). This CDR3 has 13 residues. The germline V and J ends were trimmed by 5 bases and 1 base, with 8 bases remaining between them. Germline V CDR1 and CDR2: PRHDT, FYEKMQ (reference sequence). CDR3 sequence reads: CASSQGQNTEAFF. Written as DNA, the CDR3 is TGTGCCAGCAGCCAGGGACAGAACACTGAAGCTTTCTTT.

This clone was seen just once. The CDR3: CASYGQGRQETQYF. The CDR3 DNA follows: TGTGCCAGCTACGGACAGGGTAGGCAAGAGACCCAGTACTTC. The chain is built from TRBV27 and TRBJ2-5; 8 bases are a match to TRBD1. Looked up from germline, CDR1 is MNHEY and CDR2 is SMNVEV (reference sequence). J gave up 2 bases and V 8 bases, and 7 bases lay outside the gene matches. The CDR3 totals 14 residues.

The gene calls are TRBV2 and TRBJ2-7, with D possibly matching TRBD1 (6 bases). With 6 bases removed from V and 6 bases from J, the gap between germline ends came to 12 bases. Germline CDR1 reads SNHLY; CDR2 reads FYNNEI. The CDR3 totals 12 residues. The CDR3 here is CASRYRVFEQYF. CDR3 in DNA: TGTGCCAGCAGATACAGGGTATTCGAGCAGTACTTC.

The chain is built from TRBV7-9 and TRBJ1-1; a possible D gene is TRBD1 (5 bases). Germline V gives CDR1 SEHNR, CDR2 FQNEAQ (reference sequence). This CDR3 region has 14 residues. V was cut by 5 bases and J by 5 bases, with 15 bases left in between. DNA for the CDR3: TGTGCCAGCAGCGCCAAGGTAGGGGTGACTGAAGCTTTCTTT. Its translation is CASSAKVGVTEAFF.